The T cell receptor beta chain described here comes from a study of blood T cell repertoires in COVID-19. Germline V gives CDR1 MNHEY, CDR2 SMNVEV (reference sequence). After removal of 5 bases from V and 0 bases from J, the junction contained 4 bases not matched to a gene. The CDR3 sequence is 17 residues long. Per the original methods: Using reference gene primer amplification, nucleated cell counts were estimated. Measured with immunoSEQ multiplex PCR; TCRdb has only the in-frame clones, and not every one. From that table come the V and J calls and clone size; the DNA was used to work out D and trimming. Here the sample spans 35,000 to 40,000 clones, approximately 80% being singletons.

The genes are TRBV27 and TRBJ2-3, with TRBD2 matching 14 bases. The sequence was obtained from a man between 65 and 79 years old with acute or convalescent COVID-19. Sequencing used peripheral blood. The CDR3 spells CASSAGTSGRSTDTQYF. DNA for the CDR3: TGTGCCAGCAGTGCCGGGACTAGCGGGAGAAGCACAGATACGCAGTATTTT.